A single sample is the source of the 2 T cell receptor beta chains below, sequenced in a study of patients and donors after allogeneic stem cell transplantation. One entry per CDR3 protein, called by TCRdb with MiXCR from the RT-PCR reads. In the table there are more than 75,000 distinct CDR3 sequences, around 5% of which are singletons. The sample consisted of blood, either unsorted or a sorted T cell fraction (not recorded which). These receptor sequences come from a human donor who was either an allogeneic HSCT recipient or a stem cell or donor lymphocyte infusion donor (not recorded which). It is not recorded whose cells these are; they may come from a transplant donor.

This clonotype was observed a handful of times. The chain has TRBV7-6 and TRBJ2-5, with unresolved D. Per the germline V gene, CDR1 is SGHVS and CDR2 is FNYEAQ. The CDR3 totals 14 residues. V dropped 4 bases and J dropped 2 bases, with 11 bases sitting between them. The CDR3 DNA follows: TGTGCCAGCAGCTCGGGCAGCTTTCAAGAGACCCAGTACTTC. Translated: CASSSGSFQETQYF.

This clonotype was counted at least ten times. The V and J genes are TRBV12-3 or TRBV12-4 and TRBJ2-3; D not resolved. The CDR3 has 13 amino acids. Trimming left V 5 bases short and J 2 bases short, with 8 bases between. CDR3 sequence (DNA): TGTGCCAGCAGTATTATAAACACAGATACGCAGTATTTT. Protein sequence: CASSIINTDTQYF.